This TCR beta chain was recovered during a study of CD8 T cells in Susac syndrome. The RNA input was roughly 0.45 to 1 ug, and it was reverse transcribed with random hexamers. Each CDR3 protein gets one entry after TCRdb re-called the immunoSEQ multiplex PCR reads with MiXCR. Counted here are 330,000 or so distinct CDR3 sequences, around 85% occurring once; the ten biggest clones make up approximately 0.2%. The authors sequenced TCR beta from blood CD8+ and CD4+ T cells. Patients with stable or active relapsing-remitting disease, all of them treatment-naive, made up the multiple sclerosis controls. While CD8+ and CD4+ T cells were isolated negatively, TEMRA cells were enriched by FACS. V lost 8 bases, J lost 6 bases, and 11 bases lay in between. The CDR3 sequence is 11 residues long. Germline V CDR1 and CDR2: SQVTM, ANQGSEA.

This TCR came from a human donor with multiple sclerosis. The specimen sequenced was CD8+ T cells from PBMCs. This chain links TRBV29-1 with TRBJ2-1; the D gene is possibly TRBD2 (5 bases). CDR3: CSSLGSNEQFF. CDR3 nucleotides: TGCAGCTCTCTTGGGAGCAATGAGCAGTTCTTC.